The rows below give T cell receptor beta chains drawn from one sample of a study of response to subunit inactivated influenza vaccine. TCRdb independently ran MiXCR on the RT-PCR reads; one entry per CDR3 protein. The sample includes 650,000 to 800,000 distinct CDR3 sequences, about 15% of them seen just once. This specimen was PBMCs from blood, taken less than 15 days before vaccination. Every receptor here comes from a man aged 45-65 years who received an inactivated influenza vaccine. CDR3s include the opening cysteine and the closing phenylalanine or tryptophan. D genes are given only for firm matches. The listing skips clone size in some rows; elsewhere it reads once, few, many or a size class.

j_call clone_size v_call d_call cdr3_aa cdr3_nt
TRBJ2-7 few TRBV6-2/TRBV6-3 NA CASSSGDFSYEQYF TGTGCCAGCAGTTCCGGGGATTTCTCCTACGAGCAGTACTTC
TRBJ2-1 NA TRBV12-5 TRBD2 CASGLVRVGREVHEQFF TGTGCTAGTGGTTTGGTACGGGTTGGGCGGGAGGTACATGAGCAGTTCTTC
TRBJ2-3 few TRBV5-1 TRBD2 CASSLYQLAGGTDTQYF TGCGCCAGCAGCTTGTATCAACTAGCGGGGGGCACAGATACGCAGTATTTT
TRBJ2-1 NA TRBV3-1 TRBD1 CASSQGTGTNEQFF TGTGCCAGCAGCCAAGGGACAGGGACCAATGAGCAGTTCTTC
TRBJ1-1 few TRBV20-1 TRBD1 CSARASQGFTEAFF TGCAGTGCTAGAGCCTCACAGGGGTTCACTGAAGCTTTCTTT
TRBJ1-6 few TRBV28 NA CASMGMYWGNSPLHF TGTGCCAGCATGGGGATGTACTGGGGGAATTCACCCCTCCACTTT
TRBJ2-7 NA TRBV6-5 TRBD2 CASSYSMGLAGVYEQYF TGTGCCAGCAGTTACTCGATGGGCCTAGCGGGAGTCTACGAGCAGTACTTC
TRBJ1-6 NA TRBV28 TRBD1 CASSLPRGRGNSPLHF TGTGCCAGCAGTTTACCCAGGGGGCGCGGTAATTCACCCCTCCACTTT
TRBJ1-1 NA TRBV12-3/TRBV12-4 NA CASSLLGADTEAFF TGTGCCAGCAGTTTGCTGGGGGCCGACACTGAAGCTTTCTTT
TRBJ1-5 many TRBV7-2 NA CASSFRGGGNQPQHF TGTGCCAGCAGCTTCAGAGGGGGAGGGAATCAGCCCCAGCATTTT
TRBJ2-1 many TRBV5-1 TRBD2 CASSLGSPGGNEQFF TGCGCCAGCAGCTTGGGTTCGCCCGGGGGGAATGAGCAGTTCTTC
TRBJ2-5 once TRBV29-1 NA CSVGPGEETQYF TGCAGCGTTGGTCCGGGAGAAGAGACCCAGTACTTC
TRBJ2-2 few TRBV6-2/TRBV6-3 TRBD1 CASRRLTGGETGELFF TGTGCCAGCAGGCGGTTGACAGGGGGCGAAACCGGGGAGCTGTTTTTT
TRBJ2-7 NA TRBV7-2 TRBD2 CASSPGLGRITSEQYF TGTGCCAGCAGCCCGGGACTAGGGAGGATTACTTCCGAGCAGTACTTC
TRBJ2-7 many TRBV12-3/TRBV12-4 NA CASSFSGGYEQYF TGTGCCAGCAGTTTCTCCGGGGGCTACGAGCAGTACTTC
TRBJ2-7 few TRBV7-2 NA CASSLVWRVPIHEQYF TGTGCCAGCAGCTTAGTTTGGAGGGTCCCGATCCACGAGCAGTACTTC
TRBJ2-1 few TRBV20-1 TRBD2 CSARASGSNEQFF TGCAGTGCTAGGGCTAGCGGGAGTAATGAGCAGTTCTTC
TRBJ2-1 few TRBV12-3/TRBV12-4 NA CASSLARGDSGGGTASYNEQFF TGTGCCAGCAGTTTAGCGCGGGGGGACAGTGGGGGAGGTACTGCATCCTACAATGAGCAGTTCTTC